This T cell receptor beta chain was captured in a study of T cell changes during pregnancy in multiple sclerosis. Libraries were prepared by immunoSEQ multiplex PCR; TCRdb keeps only in-frame clonotypes and omits some of them. The repertoire holds about 100,000 clones, around 93% seen once, with about 0.9% in the top ten. The length of the CDR3 is 15 residues. The V gene's germline CDR1 is LNHDA and CDR2 SQIVND (reference sequence). Deletions cut 4 bases from V and 2 bases from J, with 12 bases between. The specimen was peripheral blood, collected before pregnancy. This sequence was found in a female donor with multiple sclerosis, enrolled in a pregnancy study. The chain is built from TRBV19 and TRBJ2-4; D not certain. CDR3 sequence reads: CASSRARISKNIQYF. The CDR3 DNA reads as TGTGCCAGTAGTAGGGCCCGTATATCCAAAAACATTCAGTACTTC.